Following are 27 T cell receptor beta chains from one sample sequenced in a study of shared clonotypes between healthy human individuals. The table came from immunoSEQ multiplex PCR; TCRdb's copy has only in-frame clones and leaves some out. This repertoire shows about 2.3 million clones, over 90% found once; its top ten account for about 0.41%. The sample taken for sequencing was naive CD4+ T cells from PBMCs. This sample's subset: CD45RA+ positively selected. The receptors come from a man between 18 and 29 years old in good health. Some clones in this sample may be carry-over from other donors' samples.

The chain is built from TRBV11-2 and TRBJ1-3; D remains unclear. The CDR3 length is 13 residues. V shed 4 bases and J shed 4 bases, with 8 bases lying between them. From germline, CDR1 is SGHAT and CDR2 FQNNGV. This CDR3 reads CASSSQLGNTIYF. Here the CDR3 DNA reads TGTGCCAGCAGCTCCCAACTAGGAAACACCATATATTTT. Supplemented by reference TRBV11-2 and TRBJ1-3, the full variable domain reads EAGVAQSPRYKIIEKRQSVAFWCNPISGHATLYWYQQILGQGPKLLIQFQNNGVVDDSQLPKDRFSAERLKGVDSTLKIQPAKLEDSAVYLCASSSQLGNTIYFGEGSWLTVV.

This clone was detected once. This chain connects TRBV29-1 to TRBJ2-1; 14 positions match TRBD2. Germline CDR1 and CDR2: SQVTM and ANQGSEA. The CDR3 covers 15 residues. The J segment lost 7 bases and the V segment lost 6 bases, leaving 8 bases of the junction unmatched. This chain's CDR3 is CSVGTSGSSENEQFF. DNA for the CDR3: TGCAGCGTGGGGACTAGCGGGAGTTCGGAAAATGAGCAGTTCTTC.

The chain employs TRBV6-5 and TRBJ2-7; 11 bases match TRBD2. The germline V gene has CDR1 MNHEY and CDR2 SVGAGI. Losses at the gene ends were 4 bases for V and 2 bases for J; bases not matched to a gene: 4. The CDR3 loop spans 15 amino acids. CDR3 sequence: CASSLRLAGTYEQYF. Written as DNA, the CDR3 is TGTGCCAGCAGTTTGAGACTAGCGGGGACCTACGAGCAGTACTTC.

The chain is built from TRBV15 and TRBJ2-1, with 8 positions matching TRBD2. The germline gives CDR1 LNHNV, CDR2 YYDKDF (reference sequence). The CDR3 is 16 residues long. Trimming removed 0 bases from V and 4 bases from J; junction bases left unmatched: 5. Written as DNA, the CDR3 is TGTGCCACCAGCAGAGATTTGTCTAGCGGGTACAATGAGCAGTTCTTC. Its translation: CATSRDLSSGYNEQFF.

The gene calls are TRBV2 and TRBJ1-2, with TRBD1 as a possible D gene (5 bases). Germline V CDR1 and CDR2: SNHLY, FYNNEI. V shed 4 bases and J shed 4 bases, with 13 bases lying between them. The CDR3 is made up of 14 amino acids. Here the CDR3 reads CASSAQGLVYGYTF. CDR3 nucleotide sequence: TGTGCCAGCAGTGCCCAGGGTTTGGTCTATGGCTACACCTTC.

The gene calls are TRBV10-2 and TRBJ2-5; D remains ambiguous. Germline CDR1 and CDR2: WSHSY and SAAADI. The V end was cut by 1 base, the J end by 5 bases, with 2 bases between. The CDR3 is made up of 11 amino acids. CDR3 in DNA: TGCGCCAGCAGTGAGTTCGAGACCCAGTACTTC. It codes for CASSEFETQYF.

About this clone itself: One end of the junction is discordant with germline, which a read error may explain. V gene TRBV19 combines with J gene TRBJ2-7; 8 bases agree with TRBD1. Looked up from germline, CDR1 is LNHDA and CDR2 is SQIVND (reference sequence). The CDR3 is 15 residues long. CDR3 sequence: CASSLDRGSSYEQYF. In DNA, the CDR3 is TGTGCCAGTAGTTTAGACAGGGGTAGCTCCTACGAGCAGTACTTC. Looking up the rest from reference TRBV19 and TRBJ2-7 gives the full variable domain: DGGITQSPKYLFRKEGQNVTLSCEQNLNHDAMYWYRQDPGQGLRLIYYSQIVNDFQKGDIAEGYSVSREKKESFPLTVTSAQKNPTAFYLCASSLDRGSSYEQYFGPGTRLTVT.

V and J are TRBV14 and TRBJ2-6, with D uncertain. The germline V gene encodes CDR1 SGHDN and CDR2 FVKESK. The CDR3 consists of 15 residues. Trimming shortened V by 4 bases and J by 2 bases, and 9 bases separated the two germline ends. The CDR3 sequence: CASSLQAPGANVLTF. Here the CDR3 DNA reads TGTGCCAGCAGCCTCCAGGCTCCTGGGGCCAACGTCCTGACTTTC. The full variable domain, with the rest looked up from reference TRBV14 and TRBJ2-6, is EAGVTQFPSHSVIEKGQTVTLRCDPISGHDNLYWYRRVMGKEIKFLLHFVKESKQDESGMPNNRFLAERTGGTYSTLKVQPAELEDSGVYFCASSLQAPGANVLTFGAGSRLTVL.

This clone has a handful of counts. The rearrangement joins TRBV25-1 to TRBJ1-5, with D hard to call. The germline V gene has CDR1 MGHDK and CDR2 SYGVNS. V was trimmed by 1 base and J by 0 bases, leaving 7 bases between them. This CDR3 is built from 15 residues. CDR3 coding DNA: TGTGCCAGCAGTGAATTATCCAGTAGCAATCAGCCCCAGCATTTT. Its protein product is CASSELSSSNQPQHF.

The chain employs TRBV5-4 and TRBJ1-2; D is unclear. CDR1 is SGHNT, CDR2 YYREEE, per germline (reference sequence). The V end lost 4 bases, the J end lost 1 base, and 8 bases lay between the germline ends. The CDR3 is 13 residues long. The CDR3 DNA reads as TGTGCCAGCAGCCCGAACTATAACTATGGCTACACCTTC. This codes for CASSPNYNYGYTF. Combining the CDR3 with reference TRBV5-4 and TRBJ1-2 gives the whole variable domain ETGVTQSPTHLIKTRGQQVTLRCSSQSGHNTVSWYQQALGQGPQFIFQYYREEENGRGNFPPRFSGLQFPNYSSELNVNALELDDSALYLCASSPNYNYGYTFGSGTRLTVV.

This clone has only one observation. The CDR3 spells CASSALAGQDNEQFF. The CDR3 DNA reads as TGTGCCAGCAGCGCACTAGCGGGCCAAGACAATGAGCAGTTCTTC. The V gene is TRBV9, the J gene TRBJ2-1, with 9 bases that match TRBD2. CDR1 is SGDLS, CDR2 YYNGEE, per germline. CDR3 length: 15 residues. V shed 3 bases, J shed 5 bases, and the junction held 6 bases outside the gene matches.

Here the CDR3 reads CASSQGNWDSSNQPQHF. DNA for the CDR3: TGCGCCAGCAGCCAAGGCAACTGGGACAGTAGCAATCAGCCCCAGCATTTT. This chain joins TRBV4-1 and TRBJ1-5, with 7 bases fitting TRBD1. CDR1 is MGHRA and CDR2 is YSYEKL in the germline V gene. After removal of 1 base from V and 0 bases from J, the junction contained 6 bases not matched to a gene. The CDR3 is 17 residues long.

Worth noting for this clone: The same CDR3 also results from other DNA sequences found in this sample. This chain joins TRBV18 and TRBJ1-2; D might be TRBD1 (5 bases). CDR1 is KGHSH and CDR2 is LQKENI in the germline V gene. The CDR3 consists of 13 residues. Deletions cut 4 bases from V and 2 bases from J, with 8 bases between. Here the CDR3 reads CASSLDSNYGYTF. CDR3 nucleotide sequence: TGTGCCAGCTCACTCGACAGCAACTATGGCTACACCTTC. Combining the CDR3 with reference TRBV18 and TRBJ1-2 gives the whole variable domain NAGVMQNPRHLVRRRGQEARLRCSPMKGHSHVYWYRQLPEEGLKFMVYLQKENIIDESGMPKERFSAEFPKEGPSILRIQQVVRGDSAAYFCASSLDSNYGYTFGSGTRLTVV.

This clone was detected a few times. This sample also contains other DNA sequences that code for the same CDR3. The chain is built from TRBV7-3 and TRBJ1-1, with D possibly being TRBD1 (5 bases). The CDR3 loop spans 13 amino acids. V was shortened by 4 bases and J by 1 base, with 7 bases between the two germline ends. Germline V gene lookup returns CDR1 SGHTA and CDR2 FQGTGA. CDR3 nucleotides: TGTGCCAGCAGCTCTCAGGGGAACACTGAAGCTTTCTTT. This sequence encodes CASSSQGNTEAFF.

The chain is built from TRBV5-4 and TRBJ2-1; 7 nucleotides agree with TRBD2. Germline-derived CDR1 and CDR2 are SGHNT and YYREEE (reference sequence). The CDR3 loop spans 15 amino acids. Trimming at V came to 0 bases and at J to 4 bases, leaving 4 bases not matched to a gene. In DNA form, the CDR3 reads TGTGCCAGCAGCTTGGGGGCAGCGGGGTACAATGAGCAGTTCTTC. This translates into CASSLGAAGYNEQFF.

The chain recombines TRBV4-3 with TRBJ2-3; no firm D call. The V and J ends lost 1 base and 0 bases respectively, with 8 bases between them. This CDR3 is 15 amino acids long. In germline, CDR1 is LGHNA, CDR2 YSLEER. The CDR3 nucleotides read TGCGCCAGCAGCCAAGGACTCGTTAGCACAGATACGCAGTATTTT. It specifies CASSQGLVSTDTQYF.

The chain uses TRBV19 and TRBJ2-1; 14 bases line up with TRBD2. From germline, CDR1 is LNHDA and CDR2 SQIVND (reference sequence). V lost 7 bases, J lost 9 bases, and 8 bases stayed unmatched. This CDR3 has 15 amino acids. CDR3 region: CASTRGTSGSLEQFF. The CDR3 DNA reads TGTGCCAGTACCAGAGGGACTAGCGGGAGTCTTGAGCAGTTCTTC.

For the CDR3, the DNA is TGTGCCAGCAGTTACTCGGCCCCCCCTTTCTCCTACGAGCAGTACTTC. Translated: CASSYSAPPFSYEQYF. The V call is TRBV6-5, the J call TRBJ2-7; D not certain. The ends were cut back, 0 bases at V and 0 bases at J, with 12 bases in the middle. The CDR3 is 16 amino acids. From germline, CDR1 is MNHEY and CDR2 SVGAGI.

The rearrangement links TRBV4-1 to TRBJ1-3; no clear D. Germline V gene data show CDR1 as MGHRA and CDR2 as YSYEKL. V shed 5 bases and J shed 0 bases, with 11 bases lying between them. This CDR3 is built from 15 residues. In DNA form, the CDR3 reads TGCGCCAGCAGCTATGGGCAGCGCTCTGGAAACACCATATATTTT. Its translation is CASSYGQRSGNTIYF.

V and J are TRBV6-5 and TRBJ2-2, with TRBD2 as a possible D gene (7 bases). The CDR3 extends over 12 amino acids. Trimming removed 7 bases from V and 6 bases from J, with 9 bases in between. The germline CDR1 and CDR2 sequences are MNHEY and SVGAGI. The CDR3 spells CASKGGAGELFF. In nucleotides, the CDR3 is TGTGCCAGCAAAGGGGGGGCCGGGGAGCTGTTTTTT.

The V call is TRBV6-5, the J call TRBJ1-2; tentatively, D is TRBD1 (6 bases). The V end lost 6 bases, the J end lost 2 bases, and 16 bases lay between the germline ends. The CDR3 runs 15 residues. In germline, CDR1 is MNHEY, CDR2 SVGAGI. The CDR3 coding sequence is TGTGCCAGCAGCCAAATAGGGACAAAAAACTATGGCTACACCTTC. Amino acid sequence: CASSQIGTKNYGYTF.

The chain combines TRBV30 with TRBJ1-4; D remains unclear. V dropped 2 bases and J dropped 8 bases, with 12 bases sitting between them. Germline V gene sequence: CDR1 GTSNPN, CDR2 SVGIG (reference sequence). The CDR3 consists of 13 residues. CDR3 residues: CAWSSGSREKLFF. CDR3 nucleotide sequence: TGTGCCTGGAGTAGTGGTAGTCGGGAAAAACTGTTTTTT.

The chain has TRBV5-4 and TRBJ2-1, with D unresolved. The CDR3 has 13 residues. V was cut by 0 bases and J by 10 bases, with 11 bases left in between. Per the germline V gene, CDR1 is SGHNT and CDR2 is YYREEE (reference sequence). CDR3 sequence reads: CASSLVLAQEQFF. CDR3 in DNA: TGTGCCAGCAGCTTGGTTTTAGCACAGGAGCAGTTCTTC.

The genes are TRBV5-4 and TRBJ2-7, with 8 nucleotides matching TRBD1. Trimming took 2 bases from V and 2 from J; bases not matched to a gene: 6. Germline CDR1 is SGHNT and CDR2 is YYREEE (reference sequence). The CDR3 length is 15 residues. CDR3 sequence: CASSFWDRTTYEQYF. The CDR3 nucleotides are TGTGCCAGCAGCTTTTGGGACAGGACCACCTACGAGCAGTACTTC. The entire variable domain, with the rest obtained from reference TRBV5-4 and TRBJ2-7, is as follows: ETGVTQSPTHLIKTRGQQVTLRCSSQSGHNTVSWYQQALGQGPQFIFQYYREEENGRGNFPPRFSGLQFPNYSSELNVNALELDDSALYLCASSFWDRTTYEQYFGPGTRLTVT.

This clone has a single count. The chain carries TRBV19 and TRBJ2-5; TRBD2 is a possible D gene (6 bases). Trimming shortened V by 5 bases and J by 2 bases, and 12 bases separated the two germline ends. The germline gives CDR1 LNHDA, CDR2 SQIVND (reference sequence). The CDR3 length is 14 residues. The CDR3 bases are TGTGCCAGTAGTGGGTGGGAGGATCAAGAGACCCAGTACTTC. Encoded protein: CASSGWEDQETQYF.

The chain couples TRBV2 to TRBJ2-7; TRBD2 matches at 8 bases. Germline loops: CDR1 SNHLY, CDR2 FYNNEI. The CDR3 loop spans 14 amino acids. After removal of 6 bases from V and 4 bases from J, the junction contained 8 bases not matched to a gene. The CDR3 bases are TGTGCCAGCAGAGAAAGCGGGAGTGGGTACGAGCAGTACTTC. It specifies CASRESGSGYEQYF. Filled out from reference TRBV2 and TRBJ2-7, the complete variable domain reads EPEVTQTPSHQVTQMGQEVILRCVPISNHLYFYWYRQILGQKVEFLVSFYNNEISEKSEIFDDQFSVERPDGSNFTLKIRSTKLEDSAMYFCASRESGSGYEQYFGPGTRLTVT.

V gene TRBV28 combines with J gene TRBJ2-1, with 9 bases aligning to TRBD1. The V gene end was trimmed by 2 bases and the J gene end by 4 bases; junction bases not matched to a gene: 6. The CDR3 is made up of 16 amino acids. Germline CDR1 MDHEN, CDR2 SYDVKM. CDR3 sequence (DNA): TGTGCCAGCAGTTTACCGACAGGGGGGGATTACAATGAGCAGTTCTTC. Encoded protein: CASSLPTGGDYNEQFF.